The entry that follows covers one T cell receptor beta chain sequence. Its antigen is not known. This CDR3 is built from 12 residues. V lost 6 bases to trimming and J lost 0 bases, with 2 bases between them. Germline CDR1 is MGHRA and CDR2 is YSYEKL. The record originates from a study of shared clonotypes between healthy human individuals. Whole-study context: CD4 naive and CD4 memory each took three plates per donor, while CD8 naive took two and CD8 memory one. General study points: Sharing across four donors was seen in roughly 5.2% of naive CD4 clonotypes.

Positively selected for CCR7, the CD45RO-negative cells used as naive CD8 cells excluded terminally differentiated effector memory CD45RA+ cells. In the authors' methods: Junction-only immunoSEQ data arrived without quality scores, meaning filtering differed. The method was immunoSEQ multiplex PCR; TCRdb's version includes in-frame clones alone and lacks a portion of them. V, J and clone size reflect that table, while D and trimming were determined from the DNA. Altogether roughly 650,000 clones are present, roughly 95% being singletons, with the ten largest covering 0.095% to 0.13%. This TCR derives from a woman in her twenties or thirties in good health. This rearrangement joins TRBV4-1 to TRBJ2-2; D is undetermined. The source material was naive CD8+ T cells sorted from blood. The CDR3 DNA follows: TGCGCCAGCAGGGCGAACACCGGGGAGCTGTTTTTT. Its protein is CASRANTGELFF.